Each of the 8 T cell receptor beta chains below was sequenced from the same sample in a study of beta chain features in type 1 diabetes. Study-wide results and caveats: For Type 1 diabetes patients, all four CD4+ subsets carried TCRB CDR3s that were moderately but significantly shorter.

All of the isolated RNA was reverse transcribed, so expressed TCRB transcripts were sequenced. Repertoires were generated with immunoSEQ multiplex PCR, while TCRdb's copy carries only in-frame clones and drops some. Of 93,000 or so clones listed, about 26% are singletons. These receptors have no identified antigens. The sequencing sample was made of central memory CD4+ T cells from blood. Receptors originate from a woman aged 18-30 years with type 1 diabetes.

This clone occurred a few times. This chain connects TRBV30 to TRBJ1-4, with a tentative D call TRBD1 (5 bases). Germline values: CDR1 GTSNPN, CDR2 SVGIG (reference sequence). The V gene lost 2 bases and the J gene lost 7 bases, with 11 bases spanning the gap. This CDR3 spans 13 amino acids. CDR3 region: CAWSPGLGEKLFF. In nucleotides, the CDR3 is TGTGCCTGGAGTCCAGGGTTGGGTGAAAAACTGTTTTTT.

This clone has a handful of counts. The CDR3 DNA reads as TGCAGCGTTGTGGCGGGAGTAACCTCCTACGAGCAGTACTTC. Protein product: CSVVAGVTSYEQYF. The chain is built from TRBV29-1 and TRBJ2-7; 7 positions agree with TRBD2. The CDR3 consists of 14 residues. The V segment lost 4 bases and the J segment 0 bases; nucleotides outside the gene matches: 6. Germline CDR1 is SQVTM and CDR2 is ANQGSEA.

This clone has a handful of counts. The V gene is TRBV28, the J gene TRBJ1-4; D is unclear. Germline loops: CDR1 MDHEN, CDR2 SYDVKM. The CDR3 covers 13 residues. V was trimmed by 5 bases and J by 14 bases, leaving 18 bases between them. The CDR3 nucleotides are TGTGCCAGCAGTGTGGGAGTCTCACTGGGGCTGTTTTTT. As protein: CASSVGVSLGLFF. The full variable domain, its missing parts supplied by reference TRBV28 and TRBJ1-4, is DVKVTQSSRYLVKRTGEKVFLECVQDMDHENMFWYRQDPGLGLRLIYFSYDVKMKEKGDIPEGYSVSREKKERFSLILESASTNQTSMYLCASSVGVSLGLFFGSGTQLSVL.

Regarding this clone: At one end, the junction sequence differs from germline, possibly due to a read error. Other DNA sequences in the sample encode the same CDR3. V and J are TRBV19 and TRBJ2-7; 13 bases are shared with TRBD2. The CDR3 consists of 14 residues. CDR1 and CDR2 from the germline V gene are LNHDA and SQIVND (reference sequence). The chain's CDR3 is CASSRLAGGYEQYF. The CDR3, as DNA: TGCGCCAGTAGTAGACTAGCGGGAGGATACGAGCAGTACTTC.

The genes are TRBV4-3 and TRBJ2-1, with a tentative D call TRBD1 (5 bases). Germline V gives CDR1 LGHNA, CDR2 YSLEER. The CDR3 is 17 residues long. V lost 0 bases, J lost 4 bases, and 16 bases lay in between. The CDR3 coding sequence is TGCGCCAGCAGCCAAGAGGGCAGGGTGTATGGGTACAATGAGCAGTTCTTC. Translating gives CASSQEGRVYGYNEQFF.

The rearrangement joins TRBV20-1 to TRBJ2-4, with 9 nucleotides matching TRBD1. From germline, CDR1 is DFQATT and CDR2 SNEGSKA (reference sequence). The CDR3 spans 11 residues. With 5 bases clipped from V and 7 bases from J, the junction kept 0 bases outside the gene matches. The CDR3 is CSAGTGNIQYF. The CDR3 DNA follows: TGCAGTGCTGGGACAGGGAACATTCAGTACTTC.

This clone was seen a few times. J is TRBJ2-7 and V is TRBV28; tentative D call: TRBD2 (5 bases). The CDR3 sequence is 15 residues long. Trimming shortened V by 6 bases and J by 0 bases, and 15 bases separated the two germline ends. CDR1 MDHEN and CDR2 SYDVKM come from the germline V gene. The CDR3 loop reads CASSSIRRSSYEQYF. DNA of the CDR3: TGTGCCAGCAGCTCCATTCGGAGGAGCTCCTACGAGCAGTACTTC.

This sequence joins TRBV5-1 and TRBJ2-1; 7 positions match TRBD2. This CDR3 is 15 amino acids long. Losses at the gene ends were 6 bases for V and 2 bases for J; bases not matched to a gene: 8. Germline values: CDR1 SGHRS, CDR2 YFSETQ. CDR3 sequence: CASTVESGTYNEQFF. The DNA of the CDR3 is TGCGCCAGCACCGTTGAAAGCGGGACCTACAATGAGCAGTTCTTC.